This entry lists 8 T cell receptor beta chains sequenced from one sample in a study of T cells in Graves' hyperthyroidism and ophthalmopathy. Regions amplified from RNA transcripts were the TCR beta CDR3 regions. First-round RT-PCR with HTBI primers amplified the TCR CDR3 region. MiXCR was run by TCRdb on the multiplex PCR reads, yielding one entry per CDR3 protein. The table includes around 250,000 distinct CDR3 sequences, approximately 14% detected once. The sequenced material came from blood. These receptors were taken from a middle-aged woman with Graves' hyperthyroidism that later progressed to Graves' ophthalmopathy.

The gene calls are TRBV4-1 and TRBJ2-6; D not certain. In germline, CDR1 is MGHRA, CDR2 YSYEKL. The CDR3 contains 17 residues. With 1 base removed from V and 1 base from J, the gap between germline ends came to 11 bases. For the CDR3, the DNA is TGCGCCAGCAGCCAAGTATCATCCGGGTCTGGGGCCAACGTCCTGACTTTC. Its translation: CASSQVSSGSGANVLTF.

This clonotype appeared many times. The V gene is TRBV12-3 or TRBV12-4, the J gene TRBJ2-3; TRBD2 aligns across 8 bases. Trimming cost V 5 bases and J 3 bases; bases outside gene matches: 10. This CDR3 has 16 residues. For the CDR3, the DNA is TGTGCCAGCAGTCCCAGTTTAGCGGGAAGGACAGATACGCAGTATTTT. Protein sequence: CASSPSLAGRTDTQYF.

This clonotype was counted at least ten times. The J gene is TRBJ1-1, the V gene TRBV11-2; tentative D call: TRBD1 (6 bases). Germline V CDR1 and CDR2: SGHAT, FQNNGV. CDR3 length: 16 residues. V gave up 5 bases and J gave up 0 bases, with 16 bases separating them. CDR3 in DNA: TGTGCCAGCAGCCCATGGACACAGGGCATGAACACTGAAGCTTTCTTT. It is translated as CASSPWTQGMNTEAFF.

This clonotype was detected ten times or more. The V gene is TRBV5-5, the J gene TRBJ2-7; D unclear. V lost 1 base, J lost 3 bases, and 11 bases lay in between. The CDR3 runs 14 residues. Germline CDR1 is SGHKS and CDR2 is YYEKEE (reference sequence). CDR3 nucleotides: TGTGCCAGCAGCTTGAGGACGACCTTCTACGAGCAGTACTTC. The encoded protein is CASSLRTTFYEQYF.

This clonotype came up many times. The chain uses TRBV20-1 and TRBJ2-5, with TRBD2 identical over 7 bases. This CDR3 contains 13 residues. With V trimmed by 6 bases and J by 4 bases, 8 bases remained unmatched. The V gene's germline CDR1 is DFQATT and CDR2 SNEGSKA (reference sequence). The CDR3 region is CSASRLAGETQYF. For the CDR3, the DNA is TGCAGTGCCTCGAGACTAGCCGGAGAGACCCAGTACTTC.

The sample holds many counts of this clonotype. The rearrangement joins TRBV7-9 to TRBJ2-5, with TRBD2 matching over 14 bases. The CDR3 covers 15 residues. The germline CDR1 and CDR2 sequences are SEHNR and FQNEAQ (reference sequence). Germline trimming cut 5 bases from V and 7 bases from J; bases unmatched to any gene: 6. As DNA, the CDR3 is TGTGCCAGCAGCACTGGGACTAGCGGGAGTGGGACCCAGTACTTC. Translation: CASSTGTSGSGTQYF. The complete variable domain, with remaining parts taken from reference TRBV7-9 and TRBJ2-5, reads DTGVSQNPRHKITKRGQNVTFRCDPISEHNRLYWYRQTLGQGPEFLTYFQNEAQLEKSRLLSDRFSAERPKGSFSTLEIQRTEQGDSAMYLCASSTGTSGSGTQYFGPGTRLLVL.

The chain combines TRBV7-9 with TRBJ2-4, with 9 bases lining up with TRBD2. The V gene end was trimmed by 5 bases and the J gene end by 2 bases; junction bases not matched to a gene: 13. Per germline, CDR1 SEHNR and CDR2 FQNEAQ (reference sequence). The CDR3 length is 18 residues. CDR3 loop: CASSQASGTSYTKNIQYF. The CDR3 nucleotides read TGTGCCAGCAGCCAAGCGTCCGGGACTAGCTATACCAAAAACATTCAGTACTTC.

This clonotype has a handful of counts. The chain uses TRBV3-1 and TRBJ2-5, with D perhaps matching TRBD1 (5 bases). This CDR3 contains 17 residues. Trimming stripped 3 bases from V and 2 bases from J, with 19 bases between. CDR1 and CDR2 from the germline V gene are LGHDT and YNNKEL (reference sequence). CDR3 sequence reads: CASSQDILGRDQETQYF. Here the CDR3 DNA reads TGTGCCAGCAGCCAGGATATCTTGGGGCGAGATCAAGAGACCCAGTACTTC.